Listed here are 4 T cell receptor beta chains from one sample, sequenced in a study of blood T cell repertoires in COVID-19. The method was immunoSEQ multiplex PCR; TCRdb's version includes in-frame clones alone and lacks a portion of them. Among 200,000 to 250,000 clones listed, roughly 84% were seen once. Sequenced input: peripheral blood. These receptors were collected from a woman aged 35 to 49 who had recovered from COVID-19.

V is TRBV3-1 (or the pseudogene TRBV3-2) and J is TRBJ2-1; D is possibly TRBD2 (7 bases). This CDR3 contains 13 residues. Deletions cut 7 bases from V and 9 bases from J, with 16 bases between. The germline gives CDR1 LGHDT, CDR2 YNNKEL (reference sequence). The CDR3 coding sequence is TGTGCCAGCATGGCGGGGGCACAGGGTGAGCAGTTCTTC. Translating gives CASMAGAQGEQFF.

V usage is TRBV10-3 and J usage is TRBJ1-1; 8 bases fit TRBD1. CDR1 is ENHRY and CDR2 is SYGVKD in the germline V gene. The CDR3 is 14 residues long. The V and J ends lost 5 bases and 3 bases, in that order; junction bases with no gene match: 5. CDR3 in DNA: TGTGCCATCAGTACATCAGGGGGCGACACTGAAGCTTTCTTT. It codes for CAISTSGGDTEAFF.

The V and J genes are TRBV28 and TRBJ1-6; D uncertain. The CDR3 covers 15 residues. CDR1 MDHEN and CDR2 SYDVKM come from the germline V gene. Trimming cost V 4 bases and J 0 bases, with 7 bases left between them. CDR3: CASSYRSSYNSPLHF. CDR3 nucleotide sequence: TGTGCCAGCAGTTACCGCAGCTCCTATAATTCACCCCTCCACTTT.

The chain recombines TRBV3-1 (or the pseudogene TRBV3-2) with TRBJ2-2; 8 nucleotides line up with TRBD1. The V segment lost 3 bases and the J segment 3 bases; nucleotides outside the gene matches: 18. The CDR3 extends over 20 amino acids. Looked up from germline, CDR1 is LGHDT and CDR2 is YNNKEL (reference sequence). CDR3 amino acids: CASSQEPTIGTGWHTGELFF. The DNA for the CDR3 is TGTGCCAGCAGCCAGGAACCGACTATAGGGACAGGTTGGCACACCGGGGAGCTGTTTTTT.